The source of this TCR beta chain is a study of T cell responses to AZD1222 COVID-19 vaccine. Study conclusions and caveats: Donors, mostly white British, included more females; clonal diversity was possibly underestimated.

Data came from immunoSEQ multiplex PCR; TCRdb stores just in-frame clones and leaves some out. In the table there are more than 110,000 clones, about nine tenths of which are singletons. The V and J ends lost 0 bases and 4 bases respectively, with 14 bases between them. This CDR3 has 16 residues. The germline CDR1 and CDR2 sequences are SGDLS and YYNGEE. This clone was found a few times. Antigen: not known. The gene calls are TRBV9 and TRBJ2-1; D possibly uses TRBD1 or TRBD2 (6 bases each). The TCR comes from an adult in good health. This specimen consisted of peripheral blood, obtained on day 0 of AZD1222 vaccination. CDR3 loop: CASSVAYEGGYNEQFF. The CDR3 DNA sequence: TGTGCCAGCAGCGTAGCTTATGAGGGGGGATACAATGAGCAGTTCTTC.